A single sample gave rise to the 13 T cell receptor beta chains below, sequenced in a study of tumor and adjacent non-tumor tissue in lung cancer. This sample's RNA came from whole unsorted tissue. A modified ARM-PCR protocol with three rounds of nested PCR amplified TCRbeta. Each CDR3 protein is one row after TCRdb ran MiXCR on the multiplex PCR reads. The sample has under 250,000 distinct CDR3 sequences, 71% seen once. Sequencing was done on a sample of lung tumor tissue. The receptors come from a man aged 55 to 69 with non-small cell lung cancer.

The table lists this clonotype with many counts. This rearrangement joins TRBV29-1 to TRBJ1-1; D call uncertain. Germline V gives CDR1 SQVTM, CDR2 ANQGSEA. CDR3 length equals 13 residues. With 7 bases removed from V and 0 bases from J, the gap between germline ends came to 12 bases. The CDR3 is CSALRQMNTEAFF. Written as DNA, the CDR3 is TGCAGCGCGTTGAGGCAGATGAACACTGAAGCTTTCTTT. Based on the CDR3 plus reference TRBV29-1 and TRBJ1-1, the full variable domain is SAVISQKPSRDICQRGTSLTIQCQVDSQVTMMFWYRQQPGQSLTLIATANQGSEATYESGFVIDKFPISRPNLTFSTLTVSNMSPEDSSIYLCSALRQMNTEAFFGQGTRLTVV.

Of note for this clonotype: The germline gene is not matched at one end of the junction; a read error may be the cause. The V and J genes are TRBV11-3 and TRBJ2-7; D is perhaps TRBD1 (6 bases). The CDR3 length is 13 residues. The V gene's germline CDR1 is SGHNT and CDR2 YENEEA. In nucleotides, the CDR3 is TGTGCCAGCAACGAGAGGGACACCTACGAGCACTACTTC. Translation: CASNERDTYEHYF.

This clonotype was seen more than once but under ten times. J is TRBJ1-2 and V is TRBV29-1; D unresolved. The germline CDR1 and CDR2 sequences are SQVTM and ANQGSEA. Trimming removed 4 bases at V and 0 bases at J, with 9 bases between. This CDR3 region has 13 residues. In DNA form, the CDR3 reads TGCAGCGTTGTAGACTATTCTAACTATGGCTACACCTTC. Protein: CSVVDYSNYGYTF.

This clonotype was found many times. The CDR3 loop is CSASIRSQPQHF. DNA for the CDR3: TGCAGTGCTTCCATACGAAGTCAGCCCCAGCATTTT. The chain employs TRBV20-1 and TRBJ1-5; D uncertain. Trimming took off 5 bases at V and 6 bases at J, with 11 bases between the two ends. Germline values: CDR1 DFQATT, CDR2 SNEGSKA (reference sequence). The CDR3 totals 12 residues.

Many counts were recorded for this clonotype. The rearrangement uses TRBV11-1 and TRBJ2-7; TRBD2 is a possible D gene (5 bases). CDR1 is SGHAT and CDR2 is FQDESV in the germline V gene (reference sequence). The CDR3 totals 12 residues. The V and J ends lost 7 bases and 6 bases respectively, with 13 bases between them. The CDR3 region is CASNPLEGEQYF. The CDR3 DNA reads as TGTGCCAGCAACCCACTAGAGGGCGAGCAGTACTTC.

The rearrangement links TRBV2 to TRBJ2-5; no definite D call. V lost 5 bases to trimming and J lost 5 bases, with 9 bases between them. Germline V gene data show CDR1 as SNHLY and CDR2 as FYNNEI. This CDR3 is 12 amino acids long. CDR3 sequence (DNA): TGTGCCAGCAGTTTCTACGGGGAGACCCAGTACTTC. Protein: CASSFYGETQYF.

This clonotype was seen ten or more times. The chain carries TRBV4-1 and TRBJ1-2; D perhaps matches TRBD1 (6 bases). This CDR3 spans 13 amino acids. In germline, CDR1 is MGHRA, CDR2 YSYEKL. Trimming left V 0 bases short and J 5 bases short, with 7 bases between. CDR3: CASSQDGQYGYTF. DNA of the CDR3: TGCGCCAGCAGCCAAGATGGACAGTATGGCTACACCTTC.

The sample holds many counts of this clonotype. The V call is TRBV10-1, the J call TRBJ2-2; 7 bases are shared with TRBD1. V was pared by 8 bases and J by 6 bases, with 6 bases of the junction left unmatched. CDR3 length equals 13 residues. Germline lookup yields CDR1 WNHNN and CDR2 SYGVQD (reference sequence). The chain's CDR3 is CASGSTGAGELFF. For the CDR3, the DNA is TGCGCCAGCGGATCCACAGGGGCCGGGGAGCTGTTTTTT.

On this clonotype itself: At one of its ends the junction is not consistent with the germline gene, which may arise from a read error. V and J are TRBV4-1 and TRBJ2-7; no clear D gene. The germline V gene encodes CDR1 MGHRA and CDR2 YSYEKL. CDR3 length: 15 amino acids. The CDR3 sequence is CASSHELQDSYEQYF. For the CDR3, the DNA is TGCGCCAGCAGCCATGAACTTCAAGACTCCTACGAGCAGTATTTC.

A note on this clonotype: At one boundary the junction diverges from the germline segment, which might be a read error. The J gene is TRBJ2-7, the V gene TRBV29-1, with D possibly TRBD2 on 5 matching bases. Germline V gives CDR1 SQVTM, CDR2 ANQGSEA. CDR3 size: 12 residues. Written as DNA, the CDR3 is TGCAGCGTTAGCGAGGGTCACGACGAGCAGTACTTT. Its translation: CSVSEGHDEQYF.

Within the sample, this clonotype is medium-sized (0.01 to 0.1%). V and J are TRBV6-5 and TRBJ2-6; TRBD2 matches at 10 bases. Unmatched junction bases numbered 5, after V lost 6 bases and J lost 0 bases. This CDR3 has 17 amino acids. Germline CDR1 reads MNHEY; CDR2 reads SVGAGI. The CDR3 region is CASSLAGASSGANVLTF. The CDR3 DNA follows: TGTGCCAGCAGCCTAGCGGGAGCCAGCTCTGGGGCCAACGTCCTGACTTTC.

As concerns this clonotype: Relative to the germline gene, one junction end is altered; a read error may explain this. The chain employs TRBV6-1 and TRBJ1-6; D is ambiguous. The V gene's germline CDR1 is MNHNS and CDR2 SASEGT. The CDR3 consists of 13 residues. This CDR3 is CASSVLQGSALHF. CDR3 in DNA: TGTGCTAGCAGTGTACTTCAAGGTTCAGCCCTCCACTTT.

Concerning this clonotype: The junction does not match germline at one end; this may be a read error. The gene calls are TRBV11-1 and TRBJ2-7; D is undetermined. Germline CDR1 is SGHAT and CDR2 is FQDESV (reference sequence). The length of the CDR3 is 16 residues. Here the CDR3 reads CASSLAIRYNSYQQYF. CDR3 bases: TGTGCCAGCAGCTTAGCTATTCGTTACAACTCCTACCAGCAGTACTTC.